This TCR beta chain was obtained from a study of blood T cell repertoires in COVID-19. The wider study: Donors in the United States, Italy and Spain gave samples during acute or convalescent COVID-19. T cells, B-cell-depleted T cells, or PBMCs supplied cDNA or gDNA.

The CDR3 runs 14 residues. The V end lost 7 bases, the J end lost 0 bases, and 13 bases lay between the germline ends. From germline, CDR1 is MNHEY and CDR2 SVGAGI. In the authors' methods: Estimation of nucleated cell counts was performed using reference gene primer amplification. Measured with immunoSEQ multiplex PCR; TCRdb has only the in-frame clones, and not every one. From that table come the V and J calls and clone size; the DNA was used to work out D and trimming. The profile shows 150,000 or so clones, around nine tenths of them singletons. Sequenced: peripheral blood. The source of this sequence is a woman in her seventies with COVID-19, enrolled during active disease. V gene TRBV6-5 combines with J gene TRBJ2-7; no clear D. CDR3 sequence (DNA): TGTGCCAGCACCCCGGCAGGAAGCTCCTACGAGCAGTACTTC. Protein sequence: CASTPAGSSYEQYF.